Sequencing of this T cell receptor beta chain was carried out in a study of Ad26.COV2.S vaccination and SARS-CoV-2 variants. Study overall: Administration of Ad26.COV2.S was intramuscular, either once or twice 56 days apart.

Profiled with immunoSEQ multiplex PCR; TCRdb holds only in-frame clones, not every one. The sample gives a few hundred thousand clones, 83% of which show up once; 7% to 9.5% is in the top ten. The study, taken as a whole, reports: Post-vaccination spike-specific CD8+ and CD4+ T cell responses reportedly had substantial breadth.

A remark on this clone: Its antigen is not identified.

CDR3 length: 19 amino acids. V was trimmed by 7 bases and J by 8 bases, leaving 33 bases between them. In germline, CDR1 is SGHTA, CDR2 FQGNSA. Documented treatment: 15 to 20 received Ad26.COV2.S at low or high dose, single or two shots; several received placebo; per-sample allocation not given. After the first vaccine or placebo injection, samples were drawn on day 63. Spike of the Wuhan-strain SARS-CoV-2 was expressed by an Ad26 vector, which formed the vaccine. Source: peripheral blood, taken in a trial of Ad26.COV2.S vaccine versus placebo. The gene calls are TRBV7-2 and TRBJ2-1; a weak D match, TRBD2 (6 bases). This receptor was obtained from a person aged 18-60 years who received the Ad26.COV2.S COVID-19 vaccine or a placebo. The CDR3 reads CASKFRVSRGWRAVDEQFF. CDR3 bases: TGTGCCAGCAAGTTTCGGGTTTCGAGAGGTTGGAGGGCCGTTGATGAGCAGTTCTTC.